Presented here are 26 T cell receptor beta chains from one specimen sequenced in a study of blood T cell repertoires in COVID-19. TCRdb's table, derived via immunoSEQ multiplex PCR, lists solely in-frame clones and lacks some. The sample records tens of thousands of clones, 85% to 90% being singletons. Sequencing input: peripheral blood. These receptors came from a woman in her sixties or seventies with acute or convalescent COVID-19.

CDR3 residues: CASSQEGGGLRNTGELFF. The CDR3 bases are TGTGCCAGCAGCCAAGAAGGGGGGGGTCTCCGGAACACCGGGGAGCTGTTTTTT. V usage is TRBV4-2 and J usage is TRBJ2-2, with D perhaps TRBD2 (7 bases). Germline V gene sequence: CDR1 LGHNA, CDR2 YNFKEQ. Trimming left V 0 bases short and J 1 base short, with 15 bases between. The CDR3 contains 18 residues.

The chain has TRBV9 and TRBJ1-1, with unresolved D. Germline lookup yields CDR1 SGDLS and CDR2 YYNGEE. Between the trimmed V and J ends, which lost 1 base and 0 bases, there was a span of 16 bases. The CDR3 consists of 17 residues. Here the CDR3 reads CASSVIPFSHMNTEAFF. The DNA of the CDR3 is TGTGCCAGCAGCGTAATCCCTTTTTCTCACATGAACACTGAAGCTTTCTTT.

This chain joins TRBV2 and TRBJ1-1, with D unresolved. The V gene's germline CDR1 is SNHLY and CDR2 FYNNEI. The CDR3 extends over 13 amino acids. The V end was cut by 4 bases, the J end by 3 bases, with 9 bases between. In DNA form, the CDR3 reads TGTGCCAGCAGTGTGAGGAGGGACACTGAAGCTTTCTTT. Translation gives CASSVRRDTEAFF.

The V call is TRBV18, the J call TRBJ1-2; TRBD1 matches at 11 bases. Trimming removed 6 bases from V and 7 bases from J; junction bases left unmatched: 10. This CDR3 has 15 amino acids. The V gene's germline CDR1 is KGHSH and CDR2 LQKENI. The CDR3 spells CASSTDRGRDGGYTF. In nucleotides, the CDR3 is TGTGCCAGCTCGACGGACAGGGGGCGCGATGGTGGCTACACCTTC.

This clone is a singleton in its sample. CDR3 bases: TGTGCCAGCAGCGAACCCGAGGGACAAGGCCCAGATACGCAGTATTTT. This codes for CASSEPEGQGPDTQYF. The V and J genes are TRBV5-4 and TRBJ2-3, with D possibly matching TRBD1 (6 bases). The length of the CDR3 is 16 residues. Trimming took off 4 bases at V and 4 bases at J, with 19 bases between the two ends. CDR1 is SGHNT and CDR2 is YYREEE in the germline V gene (reference sequence).

The V gene is TRBV5-1, the J gene TRBJ2-5, with unresolved D. Germline-derived CDR1 and CDR2 are SGHRS and YFSETQ. Trimming removed 5 bases from V and 1 base from J, with 6 bases in between. The CDR3 loop spans 12 amino acids. The chain's CDR3 is CASSLSQETQYF. The CDR3 bases are TGCGCCAGCAGTCTTTCCCAAGAGACCCAGTACTTC.

V and J are TRBV6-2 or TRBV6-3 and TRBJ2-1, with TRBD2 as a possible D gene (6 bases). Germline CDR1 MNHEY, CDR2 SVGEGT. V lost 3 bases to trimming and J lost 5 bases, with 14 bases between them. The CDR3 totals 15 residues. DNA of the CDR3: TGTGCCAGCAGTTATCAGCGGGCCCGCAACAATGAGCAGTTCTTC. This sequence encodes CASSYQRARNNEQFF.

V gene TRBV29-1 combines with J gene TRBJ1-2; 7 bases are a match to TRBD1. The CDR3 covers 13 residues. Germline-derived CDR1 and CDR2 are SQVTM and ANQGSEA. The J segment lost 1 base and the V segment lost 3 bases, leaving 2 bases of the junction unmatched. CDR3 region: CSVDRGINYGYTF. In nucleotides, the CDR3 is TGCAGCGTTGACAGGGGGATTAACTATGGCTACACCTTC.

V and J are TRBV19 and TRBJ1-5; tentatively, D is TRBD1 (5 bases). From germline, CDR1 is LNHDA and CDR2 SQIVND (reference sequence). V lost 5 bases and J lost 7, with 18 bases in between. The CDR3 consists of 15 residues. For the CDR3, the DNA is TGTGCCAGTAGTCCCGGGCAAAGGGGTTACCAGCCCCAGCATTTT. Translating it yields CASSPGQRGYQPQHF.

This clone was seen a handful of times. The identical CDR3 is also encoded by other nucleotide sequences in the sample. The chain has TRBV6-5 and TRBJ1-4; 9 bases fit TRBD1. The CDR3 sequence is 15 residues long. CDR1 and CDR2 (germline): MNHEY, SVGAGI. V trimming: 5 bases; J trimming: 8 bases; junction bases outside the gene matches: 9. CDR3: CASSRGGQGDEKLFF. The CDR3 DNA is TGTGCCAGCAGTAGGGGGGGACAGGGCGACGAAAAACTGTTTTTT.

The chain carries TRBV3-1 (or the pseudogene TRBV3-2) and TRBJ2-7, with TRBD1 matching 7 bases. Trimming took 8 bases from V and 4 from J; bases not matched to a gene: 14. The germline gives CDR1 LGHDT, CDR2 YNNKEL (reference sequence). The CDR3 contains 15 residues. CDR3 nucleotide sequence: TGTGCCAGCTTCCCCCCAGACAGGGAATGGTACGAGCAGTACGTC. This translates into CASFPPDREWYEQYV.

In this sample, this clone turned up a few times. The CDR3 here is CASSVAGEARGTGKTEAFF. CDR3 nucleotide sequence: TGTGCCAGCAGCGTAGCTGGTGAGGCCAGGGGGACAGGGAAGACTGAAGCTTTCTTT. The chain recombines TRBV9 with TRBJ1-1, with 9 bases matching TRBD1. Germline assignment: CDR1 SGDLS and CDR2 YYNGEE. Germline trimming cut 0 bases from V and 5 bases from J; bases unmatched to any gene: 17. This CDR3 comprises 19 residues.

This chain connects TRBV27 to TRBJ1-2; D is ambiguous. Germline values: CDR1 MNHEY, CDR2 SMNVEV (reference sequence). Trimming cost V 4 bases and J 4 bases, with 19 bases left between them. This CDR3 region has 16 residues. The CDR3 reads CASSWGGSQGFYGYTF. The DNA of the CDR3 is TGTGCCAGCAGTTGGGGAGGGTCCCAAGGATTCTATGGCTACACCTTC.

The rearrangement uses TRBV28 and TRBJ2-7; 9 bases align to TRBD2. Germline-derived CDR1 and CDR2 are MDHEN and SYDVKM. This CDR3 region has 15 residues. V lost 8 bases, J lost 2 bases, and 10 bases stayed unmatched. CDR3 in amino acids: CASPLSGGPPYEQYV. Here the CDR3 DNA reads TGTGCCAGCCCCCTAAGCGGGGGGCCCCCCTACGAGCAGTACGTC.

Regarding this clone: The same CDR3 can be traced to other DNA sequences in this sample. V is TRBV7-6 and J is TRBJ2-1; a possible D gene is TRBD2 (5 bases). Trimming removed 1 base from V and 2 bases from J, with 9 bases in between. This CDR3 spans 15 amino acids. Germline V gene data show CDR1 as SGHVS and CDR2 as FNYEAQ. CDR3 nucleotides: TGTGCCAGCAGCTTAGAAACCGGGGCCTACAATGAGCAGTTCTTC. Protein product: CASSLETGAYNEQFF.

The V gene is TRBV27, the J gene TRBJ1-2, with 8 nucleotides matching TRBD1. V lost 0 bases to trimming and J lost 4 bases; unmatched junction nucleotides: 4. Germline V gene sequence: CDR1 MNHEY, CDR2 SMNVEV (reference sequence). The CDR3 is made up of 15 amino acids. This CDR3 is CASSLSATGVYGYTF. The DNA for the CDR3 is TGTGCCAGCAGTTTATCGGCGACAGGGGTCTATGGCTACACCTTC.

The chain couples TRBV28 to TRBJ1-6; possibly TRBD1 for D (5 bases). CDR1 MDHEN and CDR2 SYDVKM come from the germline V gene. V gave up 6 bases and J gave up 5 bases, with 11 bases separating them. This CDR3 is 14 amino acids long. The DNA of the CDR3 is TGTGCCAGCAGAGGGGTTGTCAATAATTCACCCCTCCACTTT. Translating gives CASRGVVNNSPLHF.

The chain has TRBV21-1 and TRBJ2-7; TRBD2 reflects the table's D call only, with no check against the DNA. TRBV21-1 is annotated as a pseudogene. This CDR3 comprises 18 residues. CDR3 region: CASSKGETSGRAFYEQYV. CDR3 nucleotides: TGTGCCAGCAGCAAAGGAGAGACTAGCGGGAGGGCCTTTTACGAGCAGTACGTC.

The chain recombines TRBV28 with TRBJ1-5; 9 bases are a match to TRBD1. The trim removed 2 bases at V and 4 bases at J, leaving 3 bases unmatched. This CDR3 has 15 amino acids. Germline loops: CDR1 MDHEN, CDR2 SYDVKM. CDR3 protein: CASSLNRGRNQPQHF. CDR3 bases: TGTGCCAGCAGTTTAAACAGGGGGCGAAATCAGCCCCAGCATTTT.

The chain joins TRBV3-1 (or the pseudogene TRBV3-2) to TRBJ2-5; 8 bases line up with TRBD1. Germline V gene sequence: CDR1 LGHDT, CDR2 YNNKEL (reference sequence). The trim removed 1 base at V and 4 bases at J, leaving 14 bases unmatched. The CDR3 is 18 amino acids. The CDR3 region is CASSQGQGFRGRRETQYF. The CDR3 region has the DNA TGTGCCAGCAGCCAAGGCCAAGGTTTCAGGGGGCGCCGAGAGACCCAGTACTTC.

The DNA of the CDR3 is TGTGCCAGCAGTACCATGGACAGGTACACTGAAGCTTTCTTT. It codes for CASSTMDRYTEAFF. The chain is built from TRBV6-2 or TRBV6-3 and TRBJ1-1; 7 nucleotides agree with TRBD1. V dropped 5 bases and J dropped 3; count of bases not matched to a gene: 6. Per the germline V gene, CDR1 is MNHEY and CDR2 is SVGEGT. This CDR3 is built from 14 residues.

V gene TRBV28 combines with J gene TRBJ2-3; 8 bases fit TRBD2. J lost 4 bases, V lost 4 bases, and 7 bases had no gene match. CDR3 length: 15 amino acids. The germline V gene has CDR1 MDHEN and CDR2 SYDVKM. The CDR3 protein is CASSSPLAGPDTQYF. Written as DNA, the CDR3 is TGTGCCAGCAGTTCCCCGCTAGCGGGCCCAGATACGCAGTATTTT.

This chain uses TRBV24-1 with TRBJ2-3; the match to TRBD1 covers 10 bases. The CDR3 runs 17 residues. Germline assignment: CDR1 KGHDR and CDR2 SFDVKD. V was clipped by 3 bases and J by 5 bases; unmatched bases: 10. The CDR3: CATSDTVLGTGEDTQYF. The CDR3 DNA sequence: TGTGCCACCAGTGATACCGTGTTGGGGACAGGGGAAGATACGCAGTATTTT.

This chain links TRBV6-5 with TRBJ2-5, with D perhaps TRBD1 (6 bases). In germline, CDR1 is MNHEY, CDR2 SVGAGI. The CDR3 covers 12 residues. Trimming removed 10 bases at V and 1 base at J, with 10 bases between. This CDR3 reads CATRDTQETQYF. The CDR3 DNA is TGTGCCACCAGGGACACCCAAGAGACCCAGTACTTC.

This clone was seen more than once but under ten times. The chain couples TRBV6-5 to TRBJ1-6, with a weak D call TRBD1 (6 bases). This CDR3 spans 15 amino acids. V was trimmed by 6 bases and J by 10 bases, leaving 19 bases between them. Germline CDR1 MNHEY, CDR2 SVGAGI. CDR3 loop: CASSKDSPLYSPLHF. The CDR3 coding sequence is TGTGCCAGCAGCAAGGACAGCCCCCTTTACTCACCCCTCCACTTT.

The chain carries TRBV27 and TRBJ2-2, with 12 bases aligning to TRBD2. The CDR3 has 16 amino acids. V was clipped by 2 bases and J by 5 bases; unmatched bases: 3. CDR1 and CDR2 from the germline V gene are MNHEY and SMNVEV (reference sequence). CDR3 sequence: CASSLVTSGGTGELFF. Here the CDR3 DNA reads TGTGCCAGCAGTTTAGTAACTAGCGGGGGGACCGGGGAGCTGTTTTTT.